This T cell receptor (beta chain) was obtained from a study of blood T cell repertoires in COVID-19. Study-level information: T cells, B-cell-depleted T cells, or PBMCs provided the cDNA or gDNA that served as material.

V lost 0 bases to trimming and J lost 5 bases; unmatched junction nucleotides: 9. This CDR3 spans 16 amino acids. Germline V gene sequence: CDR1 SGDLS, CDR2 YYNGEE. TCRdb's table, derived via immunoSEQ multiplex PCR, lists solely in-frame clones and lacks some. Among about half a million clones listed, over 75% were seen once. Sequenced material: peripheral blood. V and J are TRBV9 and TRBJ2-5, with 8 bases fitting TRBD2. This TCR came from a human donor in a cohort sampled during active COVID-19. CDR3 residues: CASSVAVAGGSETQYF. DNA for the CDR3: TGTGCCAGCAGCGTAGCTGTGGCGGGAGGCTCGGAGACCCAGTACTTC.